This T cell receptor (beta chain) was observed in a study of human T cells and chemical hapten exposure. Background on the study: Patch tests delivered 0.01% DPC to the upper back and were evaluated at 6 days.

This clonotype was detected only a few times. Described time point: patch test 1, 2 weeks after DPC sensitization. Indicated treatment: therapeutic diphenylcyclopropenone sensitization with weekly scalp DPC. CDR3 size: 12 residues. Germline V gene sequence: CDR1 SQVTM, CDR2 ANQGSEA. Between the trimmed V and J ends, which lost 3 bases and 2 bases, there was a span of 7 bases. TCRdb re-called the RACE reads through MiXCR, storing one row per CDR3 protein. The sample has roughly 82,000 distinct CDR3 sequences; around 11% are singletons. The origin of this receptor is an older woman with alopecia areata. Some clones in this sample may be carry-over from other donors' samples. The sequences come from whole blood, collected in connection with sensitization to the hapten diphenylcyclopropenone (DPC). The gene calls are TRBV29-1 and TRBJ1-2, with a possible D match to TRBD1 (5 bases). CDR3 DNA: TGCAGCGTTGACGACAGAAACTATGGCTACACCTTC. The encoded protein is CSVDDRNYGYTF.